The rows below give T cell receptor beta chains drawn from one sample of a study of fetal regulatory T cell absence and autoimmunity. The table came from immunoSEQ multiplex PCR; TCRdb's copy has only in-frame clones and leaves some out. The table lists about 46,000 clones, roughly 80% of them singletons. The sequencing sample was made of cord blood. These receptors originate from a newborn boy with IPEX syndrome. Both conserved end residues are part of each CDR3. The size entry is marked missing in some rows and otherwise reads once, few, many or a size class.

>TRBV21-1|once
CASSKAGGSYEQYF
>TRBV5-4|-
CASSSPGGGQGTNEQYF
>TRBV5-6|-
CASSLDRVPNTEAFF
>TRBV28|few
CASSPRDYEQYF
>TRBV7-2|-
CASSVPPGVRNTEAFF
>TRBV5-4|-
CASSFALTSGSSYNEQFF
>TRBV21-1|-
CASSPRQGKGTEAFF
>TRBV30|once
CAWSAGERGINQPQHF
>TRBV29-1|-
CSASDTVQETQYF
>TRBV7-2|-
CASSFSSGRAGDTQYF
>TRBV1|-
CTSSQDVAFGANVLTF
>TRBV9|-
CASSSGGGADTQYF
>TRBV12-5|-
CASGLVLDKSAGVLTF
>TRBV11-2|-
CASSWTGGGYTF
>TRBV18|-
CASSPGQGTDTQYF
>TRBV10-2|-
CASGQGRKEQYF
>TRBV7-9|-
CASSLLGSYNEQFF
>TRBV2|-
CASSRDRATLNYGYTF
>TRBV18|-
CASSPPGLHEQYF